This T cell receptor (beta chain) was recovered during a study of shared clonotypes between healthy human individuals (dated by TCRdb to 2019 to 2021). With regard to the full study: The cohort included three men and a couple of women between 18 and 49 years of age. The study deeply sequenced blood TCR repertoires of about 5 healthy adults to estimate repertoire size and the extent of clonotype sharing between individuals. Per donor, three plates each were used for CD4 naive and CD4 memory, two for CD8 naive, and one for CD8 memory. To increase sequencing depth and limit assay-specific biases, different laboratories used diverse techniques to prepare libraries and sequence TCR repertoires. Leukapheresis yielded between about 0.94 and 9.5 billion PBMCs per donor. What the authors observed across the whole study: Only blood was sampled, and tissue TCR repertoires likely differ from those in blood. When four donors were compared, the shared fraction of clonotypes was about 5.2% for naive CD4, 3% to 4% for naive CD8, about 2.4% for memory CD4, and around 0.37% for memory CD8. Even with the large sequencing depth, rarefaction of the sorted-subset datasets indicated that sequencing was incomplete. Larger estimated clonotype richness was generally found for naive subsets than for memory subsets. Higher generation probabilities were observed for clonotypes shared by all four sorted-subset donors than for non-shared clonotypes. Pairwise subsampling indicated that sequencing depth was expected to affect the degree of clonotype sharing among donors. The genetic and exposure-history diversity represented was limited by the small number of donors.

TCR CDR3 regions were amplified from genomic DNA by multiplex PCR using the deep immunoSEQ assay. Extracted genomic DNA from each cell subset was spread evenly across all wells of several immunoSEQ 96-well plates, with each plate serving as a replicate. For sorted subsets, each replicate PCR was loaded with 200 ng genomic DNA, equivalent to 30,000 to 35,000 T cell genomes. The purified libraries were quantified using a Qubit 3.0 fluorometer, sized with a Bioanalyzer 2100, and then quantified again using the KAPA Library Quantification kit. Every immunoSEQ 96-well plate was sequenced on a dedicated single-read 150-cycle Illumina NextSeq 550 flow cell. The authors processed their data as follows. Because the immunoSEQ output held only junctional sequences and lacked quality scores, the filtering could not match the filtering applied to full-length reads. To assign V/J genes and CDR3, sequences were annotated against IMGT germline references using PyIR, a Python wrapper for IgBLAST v1.9. Reads were removed for weak V/J assignments (E-value above 1e-6), missing CDR3, stop codons, out-of-frame junctions, or ambiguous translated residues. V3J clonotypes were defined as sequences sharing the same inferred V gene, J gene, and CDR3 amino acid sequence. To compute the percentage overlap between repertoires, the number of shared unique clonotypes was divided by the size of the smaller repertoire. Three approaches were used to assess repertoire richness: RTK rarefaction, the Chao1 estimator, and Recon v2.1 estimates of unobserved clonotypes. Generation probabilities for all TCRbeta clonotypes obtained by the gDNA method from a few donors were computed using OLGA. In its TCRdb copy, this immuneACCESS table keeps in-frame sequences only and misses some clones. Where compared with another copy, unresolved V genes explain less than half of these, and the others have no known cause. V, J and clone size reflect that table, while D and trimming were determined from the DNA. Counted in this sample were 2,500,000 or so clones; 90% to 95% of them appeared once. The leading ten clones occupy about 0.34% of the sample.

Donors were healthy HIV-negative adults with no recently reported acute infections or vaccinations. Only Caucasian adults living in Nashville, Tennessee, USA were represented among the donors. CD4+ T cells were enriched through magnetic negative selection, after which naive cells were positively selected on CD45RA and the remaining negative fraction served as the memory subset. After blood collection by leukapheresis, PBMCs were isolated using Ficoll-Histopaque density gradient centrifugation and then cryopreserved in the vapor phase of liquid nitrogen. Analytical flow cytometry was used to check the purity and quantity of each magnetically sorted T cell population. From each sorted fraction, genomic DNA was isolated and quantified by UV absorbance on a Nanodrop 2000c. Worth noting for this clone: What this receptor recognizes is not known. Base quality data are lacking; no much larger clone is found one base away. The sample has other DNA sequences that encode this CDR3 too.

Measured from the cysteine to the phenylalanine, the CDR3 is 14 residues long. Solely the CDR3 DNA is kept, with 42 bases framed from the first base. The CDR1 and CDR2 encoded by the germline V gene (reference sequence) are LNHDA and SQIVND. Trimming takes 6 bases from V and 2 bases from J, and the germline ends sit 11 bases apart. Sequences were obtained from naive CD4+ T cells from PBMCs. Reading the label with the study, this specimen's cell subset or site is: CD45RA+ positively selected. The V gene is TRBV19 and the J gene is TRBJ1-5; perhaps TRBD1 is the D gene, with 6 bases matching. This TCR was recovered from a man younger than 35 in good health. Some clones in this sample may be carry-over from other donors' samples. DNA sequence: TGTGCCAGTAGCAACAGGGTGGGCAATCAGCCCCAGCATTTT. Its protein product is CASSNRVGNQPQHF.